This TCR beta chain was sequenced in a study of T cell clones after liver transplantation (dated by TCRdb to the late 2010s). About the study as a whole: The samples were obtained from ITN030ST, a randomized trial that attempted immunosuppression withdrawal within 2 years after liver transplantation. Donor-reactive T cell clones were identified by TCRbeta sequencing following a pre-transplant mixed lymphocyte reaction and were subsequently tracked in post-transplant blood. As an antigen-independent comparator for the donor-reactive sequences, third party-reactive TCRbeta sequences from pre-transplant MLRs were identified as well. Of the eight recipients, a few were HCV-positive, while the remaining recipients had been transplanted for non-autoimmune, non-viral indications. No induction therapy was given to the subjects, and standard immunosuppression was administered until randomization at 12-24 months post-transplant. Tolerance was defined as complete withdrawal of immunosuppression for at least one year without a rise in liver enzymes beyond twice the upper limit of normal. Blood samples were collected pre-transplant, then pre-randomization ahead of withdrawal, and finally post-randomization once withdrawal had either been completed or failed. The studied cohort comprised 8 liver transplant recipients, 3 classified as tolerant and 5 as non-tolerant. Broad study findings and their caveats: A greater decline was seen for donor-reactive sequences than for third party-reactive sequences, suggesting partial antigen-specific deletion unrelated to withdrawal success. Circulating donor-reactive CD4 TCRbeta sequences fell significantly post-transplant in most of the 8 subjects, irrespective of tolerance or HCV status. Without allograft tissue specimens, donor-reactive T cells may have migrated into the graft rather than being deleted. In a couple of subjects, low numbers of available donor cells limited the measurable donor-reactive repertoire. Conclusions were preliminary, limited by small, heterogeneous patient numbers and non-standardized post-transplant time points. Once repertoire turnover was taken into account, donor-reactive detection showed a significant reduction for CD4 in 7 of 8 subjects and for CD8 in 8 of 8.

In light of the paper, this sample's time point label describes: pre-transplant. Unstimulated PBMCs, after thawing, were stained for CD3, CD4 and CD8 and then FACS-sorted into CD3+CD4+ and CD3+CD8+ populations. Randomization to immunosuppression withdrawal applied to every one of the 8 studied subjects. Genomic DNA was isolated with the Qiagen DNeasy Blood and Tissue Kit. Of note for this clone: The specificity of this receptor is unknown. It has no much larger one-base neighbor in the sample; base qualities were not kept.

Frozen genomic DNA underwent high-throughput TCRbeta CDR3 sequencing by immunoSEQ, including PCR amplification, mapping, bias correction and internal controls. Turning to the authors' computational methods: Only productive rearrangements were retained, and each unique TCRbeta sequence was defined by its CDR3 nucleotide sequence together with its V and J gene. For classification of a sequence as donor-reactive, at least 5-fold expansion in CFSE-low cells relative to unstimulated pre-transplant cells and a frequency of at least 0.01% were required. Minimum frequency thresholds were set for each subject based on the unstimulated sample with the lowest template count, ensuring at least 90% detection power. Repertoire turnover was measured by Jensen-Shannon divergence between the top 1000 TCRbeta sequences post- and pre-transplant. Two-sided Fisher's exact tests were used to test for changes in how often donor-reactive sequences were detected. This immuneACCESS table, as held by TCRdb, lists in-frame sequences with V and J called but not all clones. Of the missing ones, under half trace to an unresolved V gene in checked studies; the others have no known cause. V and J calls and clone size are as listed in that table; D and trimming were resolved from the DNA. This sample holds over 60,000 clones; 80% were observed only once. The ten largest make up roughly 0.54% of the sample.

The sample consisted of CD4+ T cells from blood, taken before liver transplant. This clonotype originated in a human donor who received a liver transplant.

The CDR3 protein is CASSIRGQGQPQHF. The nucleotide sequence is TGTGCCAGTAGTATAAGGGGACAGGGGCAGCCCCAGCATTTT. The V gene is TRBV19 and the J gene is TRBJ1-5; 10 middle bases align to TRBD1. CDR1 and CDR2 are read off the germline V gene (reference sequence) as LNHDA and SQIVND. V is cut back by 2 bases and J by 7 bases, with 2 bases in the junction unmatched. The CDR3, cysteine through phenylalanine, is 14 amino acids long. Here the CDR3 DNA is all that survives: 42 bases in frame from base 1.